This T cell receptor beta chain came from a study of blood T cell repertoires in COVID-19 (dated by TCRdb to 2019 to 2021). Some background on the complete study: Samples covering the acute and convalescent phases of COVID-19 were provided by collaborators in the United States, Italy and Spain. Subjects who had been exposed to COVID-19, were actively infected with it, or had recovered from it provided the deeply sampled blood TCRbeta repertoires that made up the dataset. Samples were obtained from the ongoing ImmuneRACE study (first 160 participants) and from 1,254 subjects provided by 6 global collaborators. The material from the prospective study consisted of cDNA or gDNA derived from T cells, B-cell-depleted T cells, or PBMCs. HLA class I and class II types, where available, came from metadata supplied by the sample provider rather than from assay-based typing. A de-identified subject ID, COVID-19 status, age in years and sex were almost always included in the sample metadata. The repertoires were released in a freely available public database meant as a resource for research on the immune response to SARS-CoV-2. The paper as a whole reports these results and caveats: Clinical and demographic metadata were provided uncurated, with the amount varying by source and participant.

CDR1 and CDR2, looked up from the germline V gene, are SGHRS and YFSETQ. Trimming takes 2 bases off V and 0 bases off J; junction bases not matched to a gene: 4. Including cysteine and phenylalanine, the CDR3 has 16 amino acids. CDR3 DNA is the only sequence kept; it has 48 bases, read in frame from the first base. Comment on this clone: Its binding antigen is unknown. Nothing much larger sits one base from this clone, and base qualities are not available.

Whole blood was collected in K2EDTA tubes by collaborating institutions according to the institutions' own protocols. For TCRbeta analysis, collaborators shipped samples as frozen whole blood, isolated PBMCs, or DNA extracted from either of those sample types. TCRbeta CDR3 regions were amplified from genomic DNA using the immunoSEQ Assay, a bias-controlled multiplex PCR. Per the original workflow: Nucleated cell counts per sample were estimated from amplification of reference gene primers within the assay. Sequence reads were collapsed and filtered to measure the absolute abundance of every unique TCRbeta CDR3 rearrangement. Productive Simpson clonality was computed per sample as the square root of Simpson's diversity index over productive rearrangements. TCRdb provides this immuneACCESS table in a form limited to in-frame rearrangements. Some clones are lacking; in checked studies, under half of them reflect an unresolved V gene, and why the rest are absent is not known. D and trimming were read from the DNA, whereas the V and J calls and clone size are those reported in that table. The sample includes approximately 290,000 clones, with around nine tenths observed a single time. Roughly an eighth of the sample is held by the ten biggest clonotypes.

The sequence joins TRBV5-1 to TRBJ1-1, with 10 bases in between that match TRBD1. Sequencing input: peripheral blood. The TCR sequence derives from a woman aged 55-70 years with acute or convalescent COVID-19. DNA sequence: TGCGCCAGCAGCTTTAGACAGGGGGCTTTGAACACTGAAGCTTTCTTT. Protein translation: CASSFRQGALNTEAFF.